A single TCR beta chain is shown here with its context. Its antigen remains unidentified. This sample was included in a study of vaccination and CD4 T cells after COVID-19. For the study at large: Convalescent donors totaled six males and four females, including two who were Hispanic. Stimulation of the cells used overlapping spike peptide pools from SARS-CoV-2 and from the common cold coronaviruses HCoV-NL63, HCoV-OC43 and HCoV-229E. Study observations and caveats: Spike mono-reactive status applied to 304 of 307 vaccine-specific clones in convalescent patients.

Scientists ran DNA taken from cultured CD4+ T cells through the Oncomine TCR Beta short-read assay for sequencing. MiXCR was run by TCRdb on the PCR reads, yielding one entry per CDR3 protein. The sample contains about 19,000 distinct CDR3 sequences, roughly 51% of which appear only once. Treatment here: roughly 10-day PBMC culture with coronavirus spike peptide pools or control peptides (ViraFEST assay). The positive PCR dates, which preceded the US Alpha, Beta and Delta variants, fell between March and December 2020. This TCR came from a human donor who had recovered from COVID-19. The sample consisted of CD4+ T cells from blood, cultured in vitro.

CDR3 amino acids: CASRRTGGNYGYTF. CDR3 nucleotides: TGTGCCAGCAGACGGACAGGGGGAAACTATGGCTACACCTTC. The chain couples TRBV27 to TRBJ1-2; TRBD1 matches at 10 bases. This CDR3 contains 14 residues. CDR1 is MNHEY and CDR2 is SMNVEV in the germline V gene (reference sequence). Germline trimming cut 6 bases from V and 2 bases from J; bases unmatched to any gene: 3.